What follows are 15 T cell receptor beta chains derived from one specimen sequenced in a study of siplizumab effects on memory and regulatory T cells. Assay: immunoSEQ multiplex PCR; the TCRdb copy retains only in-frame clones and omits some. The profile shows nearly 85,000 clones, roughly 94% of them singletons. The sample was CD8+ T cells sorted from blood. Receptors originate from a human donor in good health.

The chain is built from TRBV7-3 and TRBJ2-7; D remains ambiguous. The CDR3 is 12 residues long. CDR1 SGHTA and CDR2 FQGTGA come from the germline V gene. The V end lost 6 bases, the J end lost 5 bases, and 11 bases lay between the germline ends. The CDR3 protein is CASRGSSDEQYF. DNA for the CDR3: TGTGCCAGCAGGGGCAGTAGTGACGAGCAGTACTTC.

This clone was seen just once. This chain joins TRBV15 and TRBJ1-4; D perhaps matches TRBD1 (5 bases). Germline CDR1 reads LNHNV; CDR2 reads YYDKDF (reference sequence). This CDR3 is 14 amino acids long. The V and J ends lost 4 bases and 4 bases respectively, with 10 bases between them. The CDR3 bases are TGTGCCACCAGCAAAGACAGATATAATGAAAAACTGTTTTTT. As protein: CATSKDRYNEKLFF.

This chain uses TRBV27 with TRBJ1-1; no reliable D call. CDR3 size: 13 residues. Germline V CDR1 and CDR2: MNHEY, SMNVEV (reference sequence). V was shortened by 6 bases and J by 5 bases, with 13 bases between the two germline ends. The CDR3 coding sequence is TGTGCCAGCAGCCTTCGGACCCAGACTGAAGCTTTCTTT. It encodes CASSLRTQTEAFF.

This chain links TRBV5-1 with TRBJ1-1, with a tentative D call TRBD1 (6 bases). CDR3 size: 15 residues. The V and J ends lost 4 bases and 3 bases respectively, with 16 bases between them. Germline V gives CDR1 SGHRS, CDR2 YFSETQ. The CDR3 nucleotides read TGCGCCAGCAGCCCGAGGACAGTCGGGTACACTGAAGCTTTCTTT. It translates to CASSPRTVGYTEAFF.

V usage is TRBV4-1 and J usage is TRBJ2-4; the D gene is possibly TRBD2 (5 bases). The CDR3 runs to 18 residues. V gave up 1 base and J gave up 8 bases, with 24 bases separating them. Germline-derived CDR1 and CDR2 are MGHRA and YSYEKL. CDR3 in amino acids: CASSQGLEGSSHIDIQYF. The CDR3 coding sequence is TGCGCCAGCAGCCAAGGCTTAGAGGGCTCCTCTCATATTGACATTCAGTACTTC.

CDR3 sequence: CASRNGQSVGELFF. In DNA, the CDR3 is TGTGCCAGCAGAAACGGACAGTCCGTCGGGGAGCTGTTTTTT. V usage is TRBV7-9 and J usage is TRBJ2-2; D is perhaps TRBD1 (6 bases). The CDR3 consists of 14 residues. CDR1 and CDR2 (germline): SEHNR, FQNEAQ (reference sequence). V was shortened by 6 bases and J by 7 bases, with 15 bases between the two germline ends.

The genes are TRBV5-8 and TRBJ1-1; D is undetermined. V was cut by 4 bases and J by 0 bases, with 16 bases left in between. The germline gives CDR1 SGHTS, CDR2 YDEGEE. The CDR3 has 16 residues. The CDR3 loop reads CASSLPAGSMNTEAFF. The CDR3 DNA reads as TGTGCCAGCAGCCTCCCGGCGGGATCGATGAACACTGAAGCTTTCTTT.

The J gene is TRBJ1-5, the V gene TRBV28; no reliable D call. The CDR3 consists of 15 residues. CDR1 and CDR2 (germline): MDHEN, SYDVKM. V shed 8 bases and J shed 4 bases, with 18 bases lying between them. Written as DNA, the CDR3 is TGTGCCAGCCCCCGAGTGGAGGGCAGTAATCAGCCCCAGCATTTT. Protein: CASPRVEGSNQPQHF.

V gene TRBV5-8 combines with J gene TRBJ2-7; 7 bases are a match to TRBD2. The V and J ends lost 2 bases and 0 bases, in that order; junction bases with no gene match: 8. The CDR3 length is 16 residues. Germline V lookup: CDR1 SGHTS, CDR2 YDEGEE. For the CDR3, the DNA is TGTGCCAGCAGCTTATCCCGAGCGGGGAGCTCCTACGAGCAGTACTTC. Protein sequence: CASSLSRAGSSYEQYF.

This chain joins TRBV19 and TRBJ1-2; 11 nucleotides line up with TRBD1. This CDR3 spans 14 amino acids. V lost 5 bases, J lost 4 bases, and 3 bases stayed unmatched. CDR1 and CDR2 (germline): LNHDA, SQIVND (reference sequence). The CDR3 reads CASSPGTGGYGYTF. In DNA form, the CDR3 reads TGTGCCAGTAGTCCGGGGACAGGGGGCTATGGCTACACCTTC.

The chain uses TRBV27 and TRBJ1-6, with D tentatively TRBD1 (5 bases). Germline-derived CDR1 and CDR2 are MNHEY and SMNVEV (reference sequence). The CDR3 loop spans 14 amino acids. The V end lost 3 bases, the J end lost 9 bases, and 12 bases lay between the germline ends. The CDR3 nucleotides are TGTGCCAGCAGTTTTCGAGGGGAGGCTTCACCCCTCCACTTT. Protein: CASSFRGEASPLHF.

The chain couples TRBV5-1 to TRBJ2-3; 14 positions agree with TRBD2. V trimming: 3 bases; J trimming: 5 bases; junction bases outside the gene matches: 8. The V gene's germline CDR1 is SGHRS and CDR2 YFSETQ. The CDR3 has 17 amino acids. The CDR3 reads CASSSRGTSGSQDTQYF. The DNA for the CDR3 is TGCGCCAGCAGCTCGCGAGGGACTAGCGGGAGTCAAGATACGCAGTATTTT.

The rearrangement uses TRBV7-3 and TRBJ2-2; 8 bases fit TRBD2. The length of the CDR3 is 17 residues. The V segment lost 1 base and the J segment 1 base; nucleotides outside the gene matches: 5. Germline CDR1 SGHTA, CDR2 FQGTGA. The CDR3 region is CASSLNSLAVNTGELFF. In DNA, the CDR3 is TGTGCCAGCAGCTTAAATTCACTAGCGGTGAACACCGGGGAGCTGTTTTTT.

The genes are TRBV9 and TRBJ2-5; D unclear. The CDR3 is made up of 13 amino acids. Between the trimmed V and J ends, which lost 2 bases and 1 base, there was a span of 6 bases. Germline V gene lookup returns CDR1 SGDLS and CDR2 YYNGEE. The CDR3 protein is CASSVTIQETQYF. The CDR3 DNA reads as TGTGCCAGCAGCGTGACAATCCAAGAGACCCAGTACTTC.

The chain joins TRBV6-5 to TRBJ2-7; TRBD2 aligns across 9 bases. V gave up 7 bases and J gave up 6 bases; unmatched junction bases: 13. The CDR3 runs to 15 residues. Germline V gene sequence: CDR1 MNHEY, CDR2 SVGAGI. The CDR3 sequence is CASKGVDAGGGEQYF. The CDR3 DNA reads as TGTGCCAGCAAGGGGGTCGATGCGGGAGGGGGCGAGCAGTACTTC.